This T cell receptor (beta chain) came from a study of spatial heterogeneity in lung cancer. Whole-study results and caveats: How many expanded intratumoral alpha and beta TCRs were present tracked the tumor mutation count, which was a count of nonsynonymous mutations.

The time point denotes: sample taken at primary tumor resection. Samples were obtained from 65 to 80 donors, all untreated early-stage non-small cell lung cancer patients. This clonotype was seen a handful of times. Its antigen is unidentified. Single TCR cDNA molecules each had their own unique molecular identifier. TCRdb independently ran MiXCR on the 5' RACE reads; one entry per CDR3 protein. Counted here are 100,000 or so distinct CDR3 sequences, approximately 4.4% occurring once; the ten biggest clones make up approximately 21%. V dropped 2 bases and J dropped 2 bases, with 6 bases sitting between them. This CDR3 has 14 residues. From germline, CDR1 is ENHRY and CDR2 SYGVKD.

The source was lung tumor tissue, collected at surgery. This clonotype was obtained from a male donor with early-stage non-small cell lung cancer. The gene calls are TRBV10-3 and TRBJ2-2, with D hard to call. CDR3 DNA sequence: TGTGCCATCAGTGAGCCGACAAACACCGGGGAGCTGTTTTTT. Translating it yields CAISEPTNTGELFF.